A single TCR beta chain is shown here with its context. Its specificity is unknown. The CDR3 has 15 amino acids. Germline CDR1 reads SGHVS; CDR2 reads FNYEAQ. J lost 3 bases, V lost 1 base, and 3 bases had no gene match. The data were taken from a study of yellow fever vaccine responses in identical twins. Study-wide results and caveats: Vaccine T cell responses of twins reportedly seemed partly convergent and partly personalized.

One entry per CDR3 protein, called by TCRdb with MiXCR from the RT-PCR reads. The data contain about 2,500 distinct CDR3 sequences, roughly nine tenths of them seen just once; the ten biggest clones take up approximately 4.4%. The TCR was taken from a woman younger than 30 who received the yellow fever vaccine. Sequenced material: T cells from blood (PBMCs), unsorted or a sorted subset (not recorded which), taken before or after yellow fever vaccination (not recorded which). V is TRBV7-6 and J is TRBJ1-5, with 7 bases lining up with TRBD1. CDR3 sequence: CASSLGQGFNQPQHF. CDR3 nucleotide sequence: TGTGCCAGCAGCTTAGGACAGGGTTTCAATCAGCCCCAGCATTTT.